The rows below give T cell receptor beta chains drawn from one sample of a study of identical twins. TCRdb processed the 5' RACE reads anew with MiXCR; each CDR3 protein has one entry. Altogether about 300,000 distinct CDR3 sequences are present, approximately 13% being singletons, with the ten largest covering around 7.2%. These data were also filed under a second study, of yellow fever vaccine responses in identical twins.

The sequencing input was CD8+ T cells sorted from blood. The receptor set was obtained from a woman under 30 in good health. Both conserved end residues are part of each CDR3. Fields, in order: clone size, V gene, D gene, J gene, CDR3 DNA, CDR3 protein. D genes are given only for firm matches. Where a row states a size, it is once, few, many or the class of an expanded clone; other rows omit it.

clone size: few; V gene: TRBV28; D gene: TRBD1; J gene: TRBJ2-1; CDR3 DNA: TGTGCCAGCAAAACCCGGGACAGGCTCAATGAGCAGTTCTTC; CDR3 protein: CASKTRDRLNEQFF
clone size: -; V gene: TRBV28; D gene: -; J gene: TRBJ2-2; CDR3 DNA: TGTGCCAGCAGCCCCCTTGACCGGTCTAACACCGGGGAGCTGTTTTTT; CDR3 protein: CASSPLDRSNTGELFF
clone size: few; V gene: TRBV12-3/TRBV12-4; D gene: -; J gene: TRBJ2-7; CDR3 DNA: TGTGCCAGCAGTTGGGGCGGGGGACAGGATCCCTACGAGCAGTACTTC; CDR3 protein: CASSWGGGQDPYEQYF
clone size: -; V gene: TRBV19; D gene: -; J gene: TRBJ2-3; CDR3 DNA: TGTGCCAGTATGTCGTCAGATACGCAGTATTTT; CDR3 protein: CASMSSDTQYF
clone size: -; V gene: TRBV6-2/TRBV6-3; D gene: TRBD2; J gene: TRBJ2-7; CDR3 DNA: TGTGCCAGCAGTTACCTTGCGGGAGGAAAATACGAGCAGTACTTC; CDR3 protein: CASSYLAGGKYEQYF
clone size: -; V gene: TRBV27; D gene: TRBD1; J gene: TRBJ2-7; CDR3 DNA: TGTGCCAGTAGGAAGGGGGCAGGTCTACTAATCCCCTACGAGCAGTACTTC; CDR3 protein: CASRKGAGLLIPYEQYF
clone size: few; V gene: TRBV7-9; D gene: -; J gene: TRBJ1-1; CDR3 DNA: TGTGCCAGCAGCTTAGCGGGGGCGGCCATGAACACTGAAGCTTTCTTT; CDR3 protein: CASSLAGAAMNTEAFF
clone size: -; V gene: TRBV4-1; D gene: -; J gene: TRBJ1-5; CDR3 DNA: TGCGCCAGCAGCCAAGTAAGGGCAGTCAATCAGCCCCAGCATTTT; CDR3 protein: CASSQVRAVNQPQHF
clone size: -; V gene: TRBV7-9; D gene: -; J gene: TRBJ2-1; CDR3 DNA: TGTGCCAGCAGCTTAGCTGGCGAAAGAGTGTTTGAGCAGTTCTTC; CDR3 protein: CASSLAGERVFEQFF
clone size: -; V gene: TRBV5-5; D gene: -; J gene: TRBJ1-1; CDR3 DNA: TGTGCCAGCAGCTTGGTCCTCACTGCTGAAGCTTTCTTT; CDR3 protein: CASSLVLTAEAFF
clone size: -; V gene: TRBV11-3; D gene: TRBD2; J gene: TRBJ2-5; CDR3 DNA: TGTGCCAGCGGAGAGATGGGAGGGAAAGAGACCCAGTACTTC; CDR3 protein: CASGEMGGKETQYF
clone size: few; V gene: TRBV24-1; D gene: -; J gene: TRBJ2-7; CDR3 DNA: TGTGCCACCAGTGATTTCAACTACCCATACGAGCAGTACTTC; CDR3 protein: CATSDFNYPYEQYF
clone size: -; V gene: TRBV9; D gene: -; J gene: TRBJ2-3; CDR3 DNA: TGTGCCAGCAGCGTAGCTTCCGAGATAGATACGCAGTATTTT; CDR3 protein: CASSVASEIDTQYF
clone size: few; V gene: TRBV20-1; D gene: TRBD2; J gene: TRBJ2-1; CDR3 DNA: TGCAGTGCCGGGACTAGTTTTTACAATGAGCAGTTCTTC; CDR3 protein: CSAGTSFYNEQFF
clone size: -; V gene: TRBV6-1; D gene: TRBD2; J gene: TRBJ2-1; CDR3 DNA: TGTGCCAGCAGTCCCGGGACTAGCTTAAATGAGCAGTTCTTC; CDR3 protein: CASSPGTSLNEQFF
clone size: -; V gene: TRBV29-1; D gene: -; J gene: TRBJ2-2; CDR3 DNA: TGCAGCGTTGGGACAGCCTACACCGGGGAGCTGTTTTTT; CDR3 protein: CSVGTAYTGELFF
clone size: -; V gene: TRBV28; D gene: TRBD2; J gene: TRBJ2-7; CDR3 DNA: TGTGCCAGCAGGGAGACTAGCCTCGTCCACGAGCAGTACTTC; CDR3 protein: CASRETSLVHEQYF
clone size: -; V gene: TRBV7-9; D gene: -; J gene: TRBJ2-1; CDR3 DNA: TGTGCCAGCAGCTTAGGACAGGGCGGAGGGGATGAGCAGTTCTTC; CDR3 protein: CASSLGQGGGDEQFF